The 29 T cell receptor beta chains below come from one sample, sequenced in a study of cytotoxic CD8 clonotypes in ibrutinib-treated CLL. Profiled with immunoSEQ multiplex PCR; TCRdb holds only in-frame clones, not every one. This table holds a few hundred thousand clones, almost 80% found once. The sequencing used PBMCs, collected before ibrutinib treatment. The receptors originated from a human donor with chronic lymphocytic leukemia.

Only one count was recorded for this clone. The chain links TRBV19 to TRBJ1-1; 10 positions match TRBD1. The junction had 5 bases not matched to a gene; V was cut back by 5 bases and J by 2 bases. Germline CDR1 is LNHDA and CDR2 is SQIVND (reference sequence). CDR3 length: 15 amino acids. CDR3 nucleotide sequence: TGTGCCAGTAGTCGCCGGACAGGGGGTAACACTGAAGCTTTCTTT. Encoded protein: CASSRRTGGNTEAFF.

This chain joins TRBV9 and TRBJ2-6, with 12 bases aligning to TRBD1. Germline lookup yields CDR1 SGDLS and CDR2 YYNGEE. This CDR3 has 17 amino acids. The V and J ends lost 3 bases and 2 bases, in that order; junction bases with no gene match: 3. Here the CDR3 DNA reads TGTGCCAGCAGCGCACGGGACAGGGGGCCTGGGGCCAACGTCCTGACTTTC. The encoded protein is CASSARDRGPGANVLTF.

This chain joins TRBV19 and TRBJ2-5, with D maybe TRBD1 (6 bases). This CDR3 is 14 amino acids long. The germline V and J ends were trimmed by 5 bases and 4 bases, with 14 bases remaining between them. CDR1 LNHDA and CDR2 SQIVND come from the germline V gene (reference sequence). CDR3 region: CASSSRDIRETQYF. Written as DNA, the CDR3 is TGTGCCAGTAGTTCCCGGGACATCCGAGAGACCCAGTACTTC.

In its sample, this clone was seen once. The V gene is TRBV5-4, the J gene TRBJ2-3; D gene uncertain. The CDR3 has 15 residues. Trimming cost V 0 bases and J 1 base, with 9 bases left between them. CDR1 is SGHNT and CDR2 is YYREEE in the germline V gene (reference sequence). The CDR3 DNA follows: TGTGCCAGCAGCTTGGATAGCCCCCGCACAGATACGCAGTATTTT. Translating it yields CASSLDSPRTDTQYF.

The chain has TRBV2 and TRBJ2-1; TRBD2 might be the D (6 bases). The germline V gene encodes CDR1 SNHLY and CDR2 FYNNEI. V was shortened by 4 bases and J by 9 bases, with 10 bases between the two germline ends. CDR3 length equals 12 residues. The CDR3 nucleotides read TGTGCCAGCAGTGTACTAGCTCGTGAGCAGTTCTTC. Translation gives CASSVLAREQFF.

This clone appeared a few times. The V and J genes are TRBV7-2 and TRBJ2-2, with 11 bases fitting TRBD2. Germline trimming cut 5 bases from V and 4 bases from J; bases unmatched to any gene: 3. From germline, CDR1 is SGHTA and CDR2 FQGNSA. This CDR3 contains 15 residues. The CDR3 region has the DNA TGTGCCAGCAGCATGGGACTAGCGGCCACCGGGGAGCTGTTTTTT. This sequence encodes CASSMGLAATGELFF. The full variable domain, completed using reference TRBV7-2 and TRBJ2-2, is GAGVSQSPSNKVTEKGKDVELRCDPISGHTALYWYRQSLGQGLEFLIYFQGNSAPDKSGLPSDRFSAERTGGSVSTLTIQRTQQEDSAVYLCASSMGLAATGELFFGEGSRLTVL.

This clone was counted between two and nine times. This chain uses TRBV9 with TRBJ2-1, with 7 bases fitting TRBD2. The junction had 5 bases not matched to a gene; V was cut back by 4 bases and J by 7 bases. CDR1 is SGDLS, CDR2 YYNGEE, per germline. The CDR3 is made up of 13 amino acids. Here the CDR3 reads CASSRGRENEQFF. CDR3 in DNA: TGTGCCAGCAGCAGAGGGAGGGAGAATGAGCAGTTCTTC.

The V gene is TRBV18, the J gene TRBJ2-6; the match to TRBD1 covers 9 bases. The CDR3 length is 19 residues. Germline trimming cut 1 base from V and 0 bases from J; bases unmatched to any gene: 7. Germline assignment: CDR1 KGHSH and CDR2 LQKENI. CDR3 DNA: TGTGCCAGCTCACCACAGAGGACAGGGGTGGGCTCTGGGGCCAACGTCCTGACTTTC. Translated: CASSPQRTGVGSGANVLTF. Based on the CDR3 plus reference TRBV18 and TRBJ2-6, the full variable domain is NAGVMQNPRHLVRRRGQEARLRCSPMKGHSHVYWYRQLPEEGLKFMVYLQKENIIDESGMPKERFSAEFPKEGPSILRIQQVVRGDSAAYFCASSPQRTGVGSGANVLTFGAGSRLTVL.

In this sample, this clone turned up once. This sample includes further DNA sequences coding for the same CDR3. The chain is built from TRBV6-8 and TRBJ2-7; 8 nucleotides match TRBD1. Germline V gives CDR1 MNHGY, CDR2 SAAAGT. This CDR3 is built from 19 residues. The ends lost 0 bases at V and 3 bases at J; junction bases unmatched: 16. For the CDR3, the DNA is TGTGCCAGCAGTTACTCGATCGTGACAGGGGCTTCTTACTGCTACGAGCAGTACTTC. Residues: CASSYSIVTGASYCYEQYF.

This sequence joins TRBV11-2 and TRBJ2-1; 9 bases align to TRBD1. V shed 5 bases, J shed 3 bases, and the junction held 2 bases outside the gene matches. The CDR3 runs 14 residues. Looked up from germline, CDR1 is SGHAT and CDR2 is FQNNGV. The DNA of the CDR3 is TGTGCCAGCAGCCGGGACAGGGTCTACAATGAGCAGTTCTTC. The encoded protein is CASSRDRVYNEQFF.

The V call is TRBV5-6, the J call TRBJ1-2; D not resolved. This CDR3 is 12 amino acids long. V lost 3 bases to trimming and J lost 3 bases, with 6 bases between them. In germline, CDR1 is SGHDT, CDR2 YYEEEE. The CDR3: CASSYDYYGYTF. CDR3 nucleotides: TGTGCCAGCAGCTACGATTACTATGGCTACACCTTC.

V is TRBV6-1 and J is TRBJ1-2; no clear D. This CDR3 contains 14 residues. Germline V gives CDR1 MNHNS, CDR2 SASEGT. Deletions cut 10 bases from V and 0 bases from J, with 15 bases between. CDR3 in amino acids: CATLLVIANYGYTF. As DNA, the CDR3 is TGTGCCACCCTTCTTGTGATAGCTAACTATGGCTACACCTTC.

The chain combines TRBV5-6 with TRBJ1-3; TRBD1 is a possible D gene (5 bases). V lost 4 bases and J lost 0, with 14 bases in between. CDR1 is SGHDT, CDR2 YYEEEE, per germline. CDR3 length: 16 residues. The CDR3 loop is CASSPRQRSSGNTIYF. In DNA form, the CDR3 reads TGTGCCAGCAGCCCACGACAGCGTAGCTCTGGAAACACCATATATTTT.

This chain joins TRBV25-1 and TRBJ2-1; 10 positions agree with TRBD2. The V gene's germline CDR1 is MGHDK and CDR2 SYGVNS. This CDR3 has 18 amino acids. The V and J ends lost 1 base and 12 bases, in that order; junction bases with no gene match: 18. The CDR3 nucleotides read TGTGCCAGCAGTGAATGGCGGACTAGCGGTTCCCCTATTTTCGGGCAGTTCTTC. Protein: CASSEWRTSGSPIFGQFF.

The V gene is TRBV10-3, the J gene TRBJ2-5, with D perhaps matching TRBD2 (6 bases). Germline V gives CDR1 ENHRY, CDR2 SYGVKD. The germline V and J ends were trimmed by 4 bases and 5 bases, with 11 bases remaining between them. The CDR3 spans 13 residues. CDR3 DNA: TGTGCCATCAGTGCGGCTAGCGATGAGACCCAGTACTTC. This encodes CAISAASDETQYF.

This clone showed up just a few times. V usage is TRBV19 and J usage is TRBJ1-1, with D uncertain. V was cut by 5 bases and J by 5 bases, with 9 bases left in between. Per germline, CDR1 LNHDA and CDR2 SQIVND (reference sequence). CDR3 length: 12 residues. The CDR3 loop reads CASSWVGTEAFF. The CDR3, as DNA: TGTGCCAGTAGTTGGGTGGGAACTGAAGCTTTCTTT.

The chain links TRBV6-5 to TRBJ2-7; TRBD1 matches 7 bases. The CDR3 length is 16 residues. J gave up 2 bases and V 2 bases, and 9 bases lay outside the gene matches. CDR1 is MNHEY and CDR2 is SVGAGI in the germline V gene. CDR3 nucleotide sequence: TGTGCCAGCAGTTACGGGAGACAGGGCTCGGCCTACGAGCAGTACTTC. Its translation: CASSYGRQGSAYEQYF.

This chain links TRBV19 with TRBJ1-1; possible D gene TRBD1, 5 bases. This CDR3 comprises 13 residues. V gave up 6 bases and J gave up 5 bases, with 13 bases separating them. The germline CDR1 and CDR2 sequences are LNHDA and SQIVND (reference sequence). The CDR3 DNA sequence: TGTGCCAGTAGGGGACCCAGGGAAACTGAAGCTTTCTTT. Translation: CASRGPRETEAFF.

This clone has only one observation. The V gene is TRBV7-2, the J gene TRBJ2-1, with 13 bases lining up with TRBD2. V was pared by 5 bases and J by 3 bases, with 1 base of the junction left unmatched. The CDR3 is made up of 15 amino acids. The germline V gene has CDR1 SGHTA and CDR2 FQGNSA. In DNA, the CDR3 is TGTGCCAGCAGCGGGACTAGCGGGAACTACAATGAGCAGTTCTTC. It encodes CASSGTSGNYNEQFF.

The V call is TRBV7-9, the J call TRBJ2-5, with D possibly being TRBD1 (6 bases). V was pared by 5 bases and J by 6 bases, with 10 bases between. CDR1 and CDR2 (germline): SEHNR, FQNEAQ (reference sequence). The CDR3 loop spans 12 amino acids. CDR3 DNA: TGTGCCAGCAGCCCCAGGGGCCAGACCCAGTACTTC. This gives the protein CASSPRGQTQYF.

The CDR3: CAWSEQKGAKNRAGNTIYF. The DNA of the CDR3 is TGTGCCTGGAGTGAACAAAAAGGAGCCAAAAACAGGGCTGGAAACACCATATATTTT. The chain is built from TRBV30 and TRBJ1-3, with D possibly TRBD1 on 6 matching bases. CDR1 is GTSNPN and CDR2 is SVGIG in the germline V gene (reference sequence). The V and J ends lost 1 base and 2 bases respectively, with 24 bases between them. The CDR3 sequence is 19 residues long.

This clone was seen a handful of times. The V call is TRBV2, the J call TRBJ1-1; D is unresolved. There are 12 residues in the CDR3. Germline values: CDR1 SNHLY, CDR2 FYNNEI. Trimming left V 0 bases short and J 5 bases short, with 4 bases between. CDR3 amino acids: CASSEALTEAFF. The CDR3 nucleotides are TGTGCCAGCAGTGAAGCGCTGACTGAAGCTTTCTTT.

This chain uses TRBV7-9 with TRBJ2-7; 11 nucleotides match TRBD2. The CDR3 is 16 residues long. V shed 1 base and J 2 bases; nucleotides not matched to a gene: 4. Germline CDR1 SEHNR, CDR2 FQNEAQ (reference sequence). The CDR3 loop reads CASSLVSGLAAYEQYF. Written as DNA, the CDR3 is TGTGCCAGCAGCTTAGTATCGGGACTAGCGGCCTACGAGCAGTACTTC.

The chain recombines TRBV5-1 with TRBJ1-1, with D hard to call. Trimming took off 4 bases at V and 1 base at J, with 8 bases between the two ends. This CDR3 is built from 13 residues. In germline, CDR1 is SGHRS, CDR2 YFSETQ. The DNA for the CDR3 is TGCGCCAGCAGCCGTCAGGAGAACACTGAAGCTTTCTTT. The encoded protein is CASSRQENTEAFF. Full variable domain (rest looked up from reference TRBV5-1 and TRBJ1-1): KAGVTQTPRYLIKTRGQQVTLSCSPISGHRSVSWYQQTPGQGLQFLFEYFSETQRNKGNFPGRFSGRQFSNSRSEMNVSTLELGDSALYLCASSRQENTEAFFGQGTRLTVV.

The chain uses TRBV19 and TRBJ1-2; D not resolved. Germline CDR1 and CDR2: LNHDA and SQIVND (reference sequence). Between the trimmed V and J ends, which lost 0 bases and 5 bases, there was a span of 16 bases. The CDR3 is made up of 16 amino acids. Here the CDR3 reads CASSIEVNGVWYGYTF. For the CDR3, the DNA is TGTGCCAGTAGTATAGAGGTGAACGGAGTTTGGTATGGCTACACCTTC.

The CDR3 DNA is TGCGCCAGCAGGAGCGGGCTAGCGGGTAATTACAATGAGCAGTTCTTC. Amino acids: CASRSGLAGNYNEQFF. The chain uses TRBV5-1 and TRBJ2-1, with 8 bases lining up with TRBD2. This CDR3 spans 16 amino acids. Unmatched junction bases numbered 11, after V lost 5 bases and J lost 4 bases. The germline V gene encodes CDR1 SGHRS and CDR2 YFSETQ.

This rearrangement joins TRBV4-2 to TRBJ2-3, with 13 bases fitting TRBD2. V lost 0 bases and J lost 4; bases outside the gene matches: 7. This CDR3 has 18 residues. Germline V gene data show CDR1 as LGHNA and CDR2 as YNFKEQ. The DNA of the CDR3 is TGTGCCAGCAGCCAAGACCCCAGGACTAGCGGGAGCCCAGATACGCAGTATTTT. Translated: CASSQDPRTSGSPDTQYF.

The CDR3 nucleotides read TGTGCCATCAGGAGGCGGGAGGACACAGATACGCAGTATTTT. Translating gives CAIRRREDTDTQYF. The chain is built from TRBV10-3 and TRBJ2-3; TRBD2 matches 8 bases. The CDR3 is 14 residues long. Germline lookup yields CDR1 ENHRY and CDR2 SYGVKD. Trimming cost V 6 bases and J 2 bases; bases outside gene matches: 4.

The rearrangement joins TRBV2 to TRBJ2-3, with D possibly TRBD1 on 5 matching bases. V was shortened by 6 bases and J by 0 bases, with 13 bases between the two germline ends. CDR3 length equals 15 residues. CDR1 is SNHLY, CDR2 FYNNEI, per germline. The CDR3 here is CASSRTRTSTDTQYF. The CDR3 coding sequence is TGTGCCAGCAGCCGGACACGGACGAGCACAGATACGCAGTATTTT.